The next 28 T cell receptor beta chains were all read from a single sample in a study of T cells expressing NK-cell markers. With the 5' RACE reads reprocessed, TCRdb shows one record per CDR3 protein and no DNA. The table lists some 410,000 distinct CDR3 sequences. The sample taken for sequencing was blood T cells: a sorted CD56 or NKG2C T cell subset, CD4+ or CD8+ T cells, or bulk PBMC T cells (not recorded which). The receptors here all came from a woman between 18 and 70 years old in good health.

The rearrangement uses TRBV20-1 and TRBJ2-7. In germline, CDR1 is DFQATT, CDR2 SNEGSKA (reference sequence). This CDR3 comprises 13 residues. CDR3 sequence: CSARAVTSYEQYF.

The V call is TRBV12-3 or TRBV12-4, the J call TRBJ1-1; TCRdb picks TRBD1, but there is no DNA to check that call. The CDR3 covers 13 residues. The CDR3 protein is CATQGVGSTEAFF.

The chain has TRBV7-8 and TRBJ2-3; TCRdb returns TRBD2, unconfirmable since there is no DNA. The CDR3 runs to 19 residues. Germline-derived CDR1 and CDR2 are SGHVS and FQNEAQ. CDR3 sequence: CASSLAGLAGGPLTDTQYF.

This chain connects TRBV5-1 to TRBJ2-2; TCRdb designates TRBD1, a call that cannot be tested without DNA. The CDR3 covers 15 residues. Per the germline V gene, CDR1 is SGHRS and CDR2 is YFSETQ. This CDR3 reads CASSFSVGGTGELFF.

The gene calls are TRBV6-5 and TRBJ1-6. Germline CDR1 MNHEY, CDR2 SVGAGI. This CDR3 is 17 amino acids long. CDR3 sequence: CASSLGLSSSYNSPLHF.

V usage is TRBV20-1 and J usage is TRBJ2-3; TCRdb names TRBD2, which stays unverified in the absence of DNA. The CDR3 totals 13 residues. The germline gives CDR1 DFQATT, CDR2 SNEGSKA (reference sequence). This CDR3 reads CSAGGRLQDTQYF.

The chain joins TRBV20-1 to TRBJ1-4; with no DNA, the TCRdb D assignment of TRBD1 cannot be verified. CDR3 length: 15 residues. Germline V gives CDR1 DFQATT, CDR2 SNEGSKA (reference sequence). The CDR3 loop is CSASLGGEANEKLFF.

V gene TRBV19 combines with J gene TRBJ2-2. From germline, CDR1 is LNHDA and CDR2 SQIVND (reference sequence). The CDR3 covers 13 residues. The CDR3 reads CASSTDGTGELFF.

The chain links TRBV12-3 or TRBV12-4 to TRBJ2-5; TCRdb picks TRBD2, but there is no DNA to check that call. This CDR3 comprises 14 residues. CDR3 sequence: CASSPKLVQETQYF.

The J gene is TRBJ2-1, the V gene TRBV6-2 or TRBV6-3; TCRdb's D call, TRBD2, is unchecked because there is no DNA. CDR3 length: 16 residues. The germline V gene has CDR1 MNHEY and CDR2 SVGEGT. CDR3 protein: CASRPRSGGIYNEQFF.

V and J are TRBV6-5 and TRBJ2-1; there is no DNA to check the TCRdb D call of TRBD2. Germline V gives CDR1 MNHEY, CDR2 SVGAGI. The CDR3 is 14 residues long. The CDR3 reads CASSYSFGPNEQFF.

CDR3 sequence reads: CATSDFGNAGELFF. The V call is TRBV24-1, the J call TRBJ2-2. Germline CDR1 KGHDR, CDR2 SFDVKD. The CDR3 loop spans 14 amino acids.

CDR3 sequence: CASSQEDRDAEAFF. The chain carries TRBV4-3 and TRBJ1-1; without DNA, the TCRdb call of TRBD1 cannot be checked. Germline V gene lookup returns CDR1 LGHNA and CDR2 YSLEER. The CDR3 has 14 residues.

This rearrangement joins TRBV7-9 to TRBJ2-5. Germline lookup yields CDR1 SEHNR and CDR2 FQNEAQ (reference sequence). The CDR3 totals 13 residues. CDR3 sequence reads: CASSLVVQETQYF.

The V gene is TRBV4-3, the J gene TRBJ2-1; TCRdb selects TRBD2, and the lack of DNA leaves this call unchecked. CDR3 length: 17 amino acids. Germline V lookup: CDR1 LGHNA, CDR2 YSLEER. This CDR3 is CASSQEVSGGLYNEQFF.

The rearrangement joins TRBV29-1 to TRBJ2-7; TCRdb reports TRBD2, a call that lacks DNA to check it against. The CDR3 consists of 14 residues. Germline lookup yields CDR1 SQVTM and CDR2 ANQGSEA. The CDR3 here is CSVDPTASGYEQYF.

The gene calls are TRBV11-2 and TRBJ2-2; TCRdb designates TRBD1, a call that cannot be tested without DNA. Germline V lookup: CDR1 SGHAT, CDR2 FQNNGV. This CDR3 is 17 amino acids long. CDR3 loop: CASSFPDRVKGTGELFF.

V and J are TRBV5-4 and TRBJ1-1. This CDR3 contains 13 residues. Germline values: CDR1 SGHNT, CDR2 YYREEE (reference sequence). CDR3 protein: CASSFAQNTEAFF.

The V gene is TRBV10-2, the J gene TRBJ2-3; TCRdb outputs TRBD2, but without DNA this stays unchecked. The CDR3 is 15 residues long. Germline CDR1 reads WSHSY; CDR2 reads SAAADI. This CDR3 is CASSEFSRRPDTQYF.

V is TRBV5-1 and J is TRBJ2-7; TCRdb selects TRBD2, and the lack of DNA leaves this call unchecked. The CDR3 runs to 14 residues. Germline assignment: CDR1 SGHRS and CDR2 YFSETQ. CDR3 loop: CASSFTEVGNEQYF.

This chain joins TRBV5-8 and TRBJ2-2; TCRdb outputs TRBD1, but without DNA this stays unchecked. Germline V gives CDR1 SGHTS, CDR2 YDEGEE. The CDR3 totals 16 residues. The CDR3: CASSSAGTVNTGELFF.

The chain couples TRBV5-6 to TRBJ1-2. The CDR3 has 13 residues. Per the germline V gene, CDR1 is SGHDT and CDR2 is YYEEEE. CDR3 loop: CASSPNHVRSKTF.

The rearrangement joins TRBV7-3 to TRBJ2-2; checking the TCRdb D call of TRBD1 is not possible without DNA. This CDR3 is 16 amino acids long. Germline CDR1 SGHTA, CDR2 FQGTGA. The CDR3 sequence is CASSLIWSGDTGELFF.

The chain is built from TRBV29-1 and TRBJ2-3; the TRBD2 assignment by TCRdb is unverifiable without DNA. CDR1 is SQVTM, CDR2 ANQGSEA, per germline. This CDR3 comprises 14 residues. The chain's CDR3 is CSVGGLPPTDTQYF.

CDR3 in amino acids: CASRGGARETQYF. This chain connects TRBV7-2 to TRBJ2-5; checking the TCRdb D call of TRBD1 is not possible without DNA. The CDR3 consists of 13 residues. CDR1 is SGHTA and CDR2 is FQGNSA in the germline V gene.

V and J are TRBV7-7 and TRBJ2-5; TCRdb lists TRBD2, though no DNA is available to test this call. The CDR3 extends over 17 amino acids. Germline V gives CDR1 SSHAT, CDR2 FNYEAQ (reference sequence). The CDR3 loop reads CASSVRPGLAGSETQYF.

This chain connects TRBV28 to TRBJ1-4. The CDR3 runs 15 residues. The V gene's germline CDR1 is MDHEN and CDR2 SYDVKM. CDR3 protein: CASSPGSRGGEKLFF.

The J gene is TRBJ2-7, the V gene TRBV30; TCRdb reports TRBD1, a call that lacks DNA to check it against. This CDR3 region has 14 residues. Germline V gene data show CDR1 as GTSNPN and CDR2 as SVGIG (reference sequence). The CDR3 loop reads CAWSRQGESYEQYF.